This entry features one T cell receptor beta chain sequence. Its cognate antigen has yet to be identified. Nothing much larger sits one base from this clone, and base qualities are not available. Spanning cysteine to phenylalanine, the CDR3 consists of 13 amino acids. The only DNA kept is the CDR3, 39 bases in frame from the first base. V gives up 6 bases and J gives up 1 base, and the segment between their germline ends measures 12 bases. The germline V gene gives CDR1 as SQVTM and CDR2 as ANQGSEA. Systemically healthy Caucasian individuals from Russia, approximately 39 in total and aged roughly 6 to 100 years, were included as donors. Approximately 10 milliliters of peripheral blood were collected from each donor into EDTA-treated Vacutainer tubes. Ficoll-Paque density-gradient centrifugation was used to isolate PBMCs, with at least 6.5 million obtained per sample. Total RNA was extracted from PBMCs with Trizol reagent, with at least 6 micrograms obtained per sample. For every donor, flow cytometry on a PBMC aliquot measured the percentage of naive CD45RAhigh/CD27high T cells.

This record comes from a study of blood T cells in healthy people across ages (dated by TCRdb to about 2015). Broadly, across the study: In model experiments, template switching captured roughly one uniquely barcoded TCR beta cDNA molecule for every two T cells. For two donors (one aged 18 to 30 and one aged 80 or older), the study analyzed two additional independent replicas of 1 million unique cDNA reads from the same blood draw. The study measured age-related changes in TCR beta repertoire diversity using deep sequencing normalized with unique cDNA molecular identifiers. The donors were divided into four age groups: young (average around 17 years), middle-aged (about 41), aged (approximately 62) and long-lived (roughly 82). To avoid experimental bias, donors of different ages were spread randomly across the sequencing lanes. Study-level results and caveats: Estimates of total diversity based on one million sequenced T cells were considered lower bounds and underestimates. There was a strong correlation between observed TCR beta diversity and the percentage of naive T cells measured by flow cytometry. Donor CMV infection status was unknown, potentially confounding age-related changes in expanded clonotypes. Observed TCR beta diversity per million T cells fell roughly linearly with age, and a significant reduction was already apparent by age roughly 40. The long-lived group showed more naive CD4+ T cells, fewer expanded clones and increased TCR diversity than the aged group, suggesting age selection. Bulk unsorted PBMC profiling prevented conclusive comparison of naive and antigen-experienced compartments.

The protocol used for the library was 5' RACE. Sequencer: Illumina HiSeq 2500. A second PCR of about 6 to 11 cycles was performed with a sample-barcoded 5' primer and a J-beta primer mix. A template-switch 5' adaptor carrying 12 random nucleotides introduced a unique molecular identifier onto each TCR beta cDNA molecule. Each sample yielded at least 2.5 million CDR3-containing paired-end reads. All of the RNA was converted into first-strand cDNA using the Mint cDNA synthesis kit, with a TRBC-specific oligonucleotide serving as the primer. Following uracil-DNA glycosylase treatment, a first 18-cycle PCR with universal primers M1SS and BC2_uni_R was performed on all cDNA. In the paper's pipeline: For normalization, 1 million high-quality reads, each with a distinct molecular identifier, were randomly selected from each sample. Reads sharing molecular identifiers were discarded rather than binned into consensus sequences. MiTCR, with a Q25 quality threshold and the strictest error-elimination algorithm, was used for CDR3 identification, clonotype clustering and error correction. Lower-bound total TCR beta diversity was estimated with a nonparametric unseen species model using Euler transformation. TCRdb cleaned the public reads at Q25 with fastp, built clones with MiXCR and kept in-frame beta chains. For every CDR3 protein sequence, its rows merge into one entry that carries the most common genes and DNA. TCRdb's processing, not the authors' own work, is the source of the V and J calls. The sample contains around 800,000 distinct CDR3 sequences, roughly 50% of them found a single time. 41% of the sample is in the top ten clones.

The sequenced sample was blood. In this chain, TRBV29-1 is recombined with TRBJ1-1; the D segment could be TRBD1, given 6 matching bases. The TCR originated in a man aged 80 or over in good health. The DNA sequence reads TGCAGCGTCCGAAGGGGGGCGAACACTGAAGCTTTCTTT. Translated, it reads CSVRRGANTEAFF.